This TCR beta chain was obtained from a study of blood T cell repertoires in COVID-19. The wider study: PBMCs, B-cell-depleted T cells, or T cells provided the cDNA or gDNA that made up the material.

Original processing methods: Reference gene primers were amplified, and this amplification served to estimate nucleated cell counts. Method: immunoSEQ multiplex PCR; TCRdb's copy keeps in-frame clones and lacks some. V and J calls and clone size are copied from that table; D and trimming were computed from the DNA. The sample contains a few hundred thousand clones, approximately 85% of which appear only once. V dropped 1 base and J dropped 4; count of bases not matched to a gene: 11. The CDR3 contains 18 residues. The V gene's germline CDR1 is KGHSH and CDR2 LQKENI. This TCR was recovered from a man at least 80 years old with acute or convalescent COVID-19. What was sequenced was peripheral blood. The V call is TRBV18, the J call TRBJ1-4, with 8 bases that match TRBD1. The CDR3 DNA reads as TGTGCCAGCTCACCACGACAGGGGAAAGCTGATCTTAATGAAAAACTGTTTTTT. Encoded protein: CASSPRQGKADLNEKLFF. Combining the CDR3 with reference TRBV18 and TRBJ1-4 gives the whole variable domain NAGVMQNPRHLVRRRGQEARLRCSPMKGHSHVYWYRQLPEEGLKFMVYLQKENIIDESGMPKERFSAEFPKEGPSILRIQQVVRGDSAAYFCASSPRQGKADLNEKLFFGSGTQLSVL.